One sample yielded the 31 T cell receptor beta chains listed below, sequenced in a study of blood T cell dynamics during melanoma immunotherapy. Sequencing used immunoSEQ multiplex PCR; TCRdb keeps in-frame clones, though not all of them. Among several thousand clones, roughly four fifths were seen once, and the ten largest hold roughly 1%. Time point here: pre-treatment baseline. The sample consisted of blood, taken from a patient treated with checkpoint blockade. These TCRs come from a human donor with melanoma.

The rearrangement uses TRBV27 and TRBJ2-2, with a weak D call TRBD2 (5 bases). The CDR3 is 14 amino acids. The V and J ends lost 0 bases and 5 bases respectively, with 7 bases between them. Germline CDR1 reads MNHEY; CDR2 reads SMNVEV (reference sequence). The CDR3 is CASSLSRVTGELFF. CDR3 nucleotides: TGTGCCAGCAGTTTATCGAGGGTGACCGGGGAGCTGTTTTTT.

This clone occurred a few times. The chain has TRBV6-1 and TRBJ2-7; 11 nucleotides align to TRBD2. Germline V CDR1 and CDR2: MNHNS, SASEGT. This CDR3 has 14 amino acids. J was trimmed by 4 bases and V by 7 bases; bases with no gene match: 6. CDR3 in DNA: TGTGCCAGCACCCCTACTAGCGGGGGTTACGAGCAGTACTTC. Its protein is CASTPTSGGYEQYF.

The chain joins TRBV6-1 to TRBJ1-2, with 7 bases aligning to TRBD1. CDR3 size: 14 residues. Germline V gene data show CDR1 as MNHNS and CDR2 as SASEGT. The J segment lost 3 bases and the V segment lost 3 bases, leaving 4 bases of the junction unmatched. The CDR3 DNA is TGTGCCAGCAGTGACGGGACAGCGTACTATGGCTACACCTTC. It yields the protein CASSDGTAYYGYTF.

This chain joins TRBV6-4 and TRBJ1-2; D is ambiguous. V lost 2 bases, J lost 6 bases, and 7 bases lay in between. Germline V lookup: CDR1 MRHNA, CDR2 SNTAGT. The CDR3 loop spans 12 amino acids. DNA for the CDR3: TGTGCCAGCAGTGACGGAATGGATGGCTACACCTTC. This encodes CASSDGMDGYTF.

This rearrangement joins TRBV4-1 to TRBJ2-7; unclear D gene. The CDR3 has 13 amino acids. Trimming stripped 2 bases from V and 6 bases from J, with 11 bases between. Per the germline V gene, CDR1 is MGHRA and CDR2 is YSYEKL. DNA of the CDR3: TGCGCCAGCAGCCAAAGTCCGGGCGGCGAGCAGTACTTC. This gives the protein CASSQSPGGEQYF.

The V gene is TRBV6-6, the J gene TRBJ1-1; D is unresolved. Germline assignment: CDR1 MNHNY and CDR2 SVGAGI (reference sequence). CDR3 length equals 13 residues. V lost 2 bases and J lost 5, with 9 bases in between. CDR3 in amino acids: CASSYPGGTEAFF. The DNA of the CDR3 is TGTGCCAGCAGTTACCCGGGAGGGACTGAAGCTTTCTTT.

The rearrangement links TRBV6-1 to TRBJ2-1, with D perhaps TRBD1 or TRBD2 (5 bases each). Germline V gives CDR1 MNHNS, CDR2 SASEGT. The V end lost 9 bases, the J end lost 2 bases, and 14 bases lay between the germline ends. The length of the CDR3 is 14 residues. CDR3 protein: CAREAGTAYNEQFF. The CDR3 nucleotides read TGTGCCAGGGAGGCCGGGACGGCCTACAATGAGCAGTTCTTC.

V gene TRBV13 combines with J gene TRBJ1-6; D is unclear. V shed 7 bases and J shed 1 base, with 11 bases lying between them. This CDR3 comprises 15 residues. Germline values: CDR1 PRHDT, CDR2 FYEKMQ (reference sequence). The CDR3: CASKAQVSYNSPLHF. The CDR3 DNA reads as TGTGCCAGCAAGGCTCAGGTATCCTATAATTCACCCCTCCACTTT.

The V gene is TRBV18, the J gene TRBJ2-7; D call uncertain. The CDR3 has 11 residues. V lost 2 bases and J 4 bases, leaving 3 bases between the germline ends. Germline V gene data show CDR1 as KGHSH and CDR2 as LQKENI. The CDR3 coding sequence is TGTGCCAGCTCACCAGGGTACGAGCAGTACTTC. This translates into CASSPGYEQYF.

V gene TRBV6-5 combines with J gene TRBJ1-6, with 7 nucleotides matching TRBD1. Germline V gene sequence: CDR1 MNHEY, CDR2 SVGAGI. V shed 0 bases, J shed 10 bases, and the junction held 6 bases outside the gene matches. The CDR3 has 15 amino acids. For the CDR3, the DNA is TGTGCCAGCAGTTACTCGGACACAGGGGAGTCACCCCTCCACTTT. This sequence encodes CASSYSDTGESPLHF.

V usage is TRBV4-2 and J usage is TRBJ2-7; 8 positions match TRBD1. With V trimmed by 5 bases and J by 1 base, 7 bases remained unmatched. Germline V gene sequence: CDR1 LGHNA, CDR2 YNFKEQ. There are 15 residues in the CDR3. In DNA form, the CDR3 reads TGTGCCAGCAGCACTTCCGGGACAGGATCCTACGAGCAGTACTTC. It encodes CASSTSGTGSYEQYF.

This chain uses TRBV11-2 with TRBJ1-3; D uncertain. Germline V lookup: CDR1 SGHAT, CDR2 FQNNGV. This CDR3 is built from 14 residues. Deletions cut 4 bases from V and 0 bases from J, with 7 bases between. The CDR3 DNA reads TGTGCCAGCAGCTCCCCAGGCTCTGGAAACACCATATATTTT. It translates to CASSSPGSGNTIYF.

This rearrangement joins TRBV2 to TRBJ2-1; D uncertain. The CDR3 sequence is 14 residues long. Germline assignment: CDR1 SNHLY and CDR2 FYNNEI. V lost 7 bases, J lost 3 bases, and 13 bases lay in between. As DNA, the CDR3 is TGTGCCAGCATATGGACCAGGAACTACAATGAGCAGTTCTTC. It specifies CASIWTRNYNEQFF.

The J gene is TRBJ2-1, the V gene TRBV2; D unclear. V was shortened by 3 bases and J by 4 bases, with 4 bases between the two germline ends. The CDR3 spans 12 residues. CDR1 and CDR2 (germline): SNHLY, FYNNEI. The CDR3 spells CASSEGYNEQFF. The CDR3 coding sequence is TGTGCCAGCAGTGAGGGTTACAATGAGCAGTTCTTC. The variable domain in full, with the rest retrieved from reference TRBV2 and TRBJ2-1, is EPEVTQTPSHQVTQMGQEVILRCVPISNHLYFYWYRQILGQKVEFLVSFYNNEISEKSEIFDDQFSVERPDGSNFTLKIRSTKLEDSAMYFCASSEGYNEQFFGPGTRLTVL.

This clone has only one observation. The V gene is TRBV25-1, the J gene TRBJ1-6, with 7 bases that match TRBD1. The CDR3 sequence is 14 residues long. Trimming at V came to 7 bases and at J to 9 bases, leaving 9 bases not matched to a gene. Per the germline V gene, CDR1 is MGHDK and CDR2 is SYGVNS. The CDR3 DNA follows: TGTGCCAGCACAAAAGACAGGGTTGGTTCACCCCTCCACTTT. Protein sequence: CASTKDRVGSPLHF.

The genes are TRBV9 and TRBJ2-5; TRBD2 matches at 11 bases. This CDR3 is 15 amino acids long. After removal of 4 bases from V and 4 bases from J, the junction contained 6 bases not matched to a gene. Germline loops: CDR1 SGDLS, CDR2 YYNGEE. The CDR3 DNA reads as TGTGCCAGCAGCCCAACTAGCGGGGGCGGAGAGACCCAGTACTTC. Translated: CASSPTSGGGETQYF. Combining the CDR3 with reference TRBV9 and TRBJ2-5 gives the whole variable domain DSGVTQTPKHLITATGQRVTLRCSPRSGDLSVYWYQQSLDQGLQFLIQYYNGEERAKGNILERFSAQQFPDLHSELNLSSLELGDSALYFCASSPTSGGGETQYFGPGTRLLVL.

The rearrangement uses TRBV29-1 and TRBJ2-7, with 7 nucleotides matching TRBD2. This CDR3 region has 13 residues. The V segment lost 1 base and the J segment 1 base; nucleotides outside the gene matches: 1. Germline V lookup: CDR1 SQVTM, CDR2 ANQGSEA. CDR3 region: CSVEGEGSYEQYF. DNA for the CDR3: TGCAGCGTTGAAGGGGAGGGGTCCTACGAGCAGTACTTC.

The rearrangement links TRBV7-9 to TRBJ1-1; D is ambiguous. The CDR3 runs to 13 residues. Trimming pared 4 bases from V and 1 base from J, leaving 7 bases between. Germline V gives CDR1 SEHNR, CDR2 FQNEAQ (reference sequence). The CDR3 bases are TGTGCCAGCAGCTCACCTGCGAACACTGAAGCTTTCTTT. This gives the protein CASSSPANTEAFF. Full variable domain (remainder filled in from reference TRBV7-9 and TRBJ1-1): DTGVSQNPRHKITKRGQNVTFRCDPISEHNRLYWYRQTLGQGPEFLTYFQNEAQLEKSRLLSDRFSAERPKGSFSTLEIQRTEQGDSAMYLCASSSPANTEAFFGQGTRLTVV.

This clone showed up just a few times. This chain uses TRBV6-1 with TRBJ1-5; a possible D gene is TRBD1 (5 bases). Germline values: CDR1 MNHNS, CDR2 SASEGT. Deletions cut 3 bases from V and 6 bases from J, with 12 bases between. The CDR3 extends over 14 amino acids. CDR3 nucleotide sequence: TGTGCCAGCAGTGATGGAGGTGACAGTCAGCCCCAGCATTTT. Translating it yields CASSDGGDSQPQHF.

CDR3 protein: CAIKTGQTGELFF. The DNA of the CDR3 is TGTGCCATCAAGACAGGGCAGACCGGGGAGCTGTTTTTT. V usage is TRBV10-3 and J usage is TRBJ2-2; 7 positions agree with TRBD1. This CDR3 comprises 13 residues. Germline V gene lookup returns CDR1 ENHRY and CDR2 SYGVKD. With 7 bases clipped from V and 5 bases from J, the junction kept 4 bases outside the gene matches.

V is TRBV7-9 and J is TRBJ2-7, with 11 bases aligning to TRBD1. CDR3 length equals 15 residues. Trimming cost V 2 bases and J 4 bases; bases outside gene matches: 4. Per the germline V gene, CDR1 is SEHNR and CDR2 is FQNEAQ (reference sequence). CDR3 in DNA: TGTGCCAGCAGCTTAATGGGGACAGGGGGGTACGAGCAGTACTTC. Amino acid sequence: CASSLMGTGGYEQYF.

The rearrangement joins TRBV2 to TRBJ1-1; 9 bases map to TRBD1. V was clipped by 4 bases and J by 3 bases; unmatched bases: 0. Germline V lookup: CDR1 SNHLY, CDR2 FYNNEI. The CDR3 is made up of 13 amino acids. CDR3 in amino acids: CASSGQGDTEAFF. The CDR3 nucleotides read TGTGCCAGCAGTGGACAGGGGGACACTGAAGCTTTCTTT.

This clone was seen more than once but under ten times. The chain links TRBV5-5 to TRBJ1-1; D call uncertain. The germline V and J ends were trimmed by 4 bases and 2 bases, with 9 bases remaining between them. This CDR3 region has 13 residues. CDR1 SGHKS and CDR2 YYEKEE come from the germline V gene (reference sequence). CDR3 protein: CASSPHDNTEAFF. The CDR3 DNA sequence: TGTGCCAGCAGCCCGCATGACAACACTGAAGCTTTCTTT.

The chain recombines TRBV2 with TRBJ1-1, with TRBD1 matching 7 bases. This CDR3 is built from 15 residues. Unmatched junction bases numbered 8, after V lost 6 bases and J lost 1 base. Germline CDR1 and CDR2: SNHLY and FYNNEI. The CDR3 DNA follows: TGTGCCAGCAGAGGCACAGGGGTGGAGAACACTGAAGCTTTCTTT. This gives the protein CASRGTGVENTEAFF. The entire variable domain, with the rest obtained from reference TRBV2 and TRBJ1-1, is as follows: EPEVTQTPSHQVTQMGQEVILRCVPISNHLYFYWYRQILGQKVEFLVSFYNNEISEKSEIFDDQFSVERPDGSNFTLKIRSTKLEDSAMYFCASRGTGVENTEAFFGQGTRLTVV.

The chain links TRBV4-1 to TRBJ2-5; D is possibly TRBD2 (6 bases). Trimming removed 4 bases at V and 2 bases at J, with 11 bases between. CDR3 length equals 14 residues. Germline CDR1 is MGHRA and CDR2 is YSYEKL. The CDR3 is CASSPIADQETQYF. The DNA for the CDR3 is TGCGCCAGCAGCCCGATAGCGGATCAAGAGACCCAGTACTTC.

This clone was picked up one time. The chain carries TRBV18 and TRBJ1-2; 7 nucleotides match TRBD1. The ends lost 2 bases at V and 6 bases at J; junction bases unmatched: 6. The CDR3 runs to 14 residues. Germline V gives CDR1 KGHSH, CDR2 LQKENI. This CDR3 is CASSPADRVNGYTF. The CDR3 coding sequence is TGTGCCAGCTCACCAGCTGACAGGGTTAATGGCTACACCTTC.

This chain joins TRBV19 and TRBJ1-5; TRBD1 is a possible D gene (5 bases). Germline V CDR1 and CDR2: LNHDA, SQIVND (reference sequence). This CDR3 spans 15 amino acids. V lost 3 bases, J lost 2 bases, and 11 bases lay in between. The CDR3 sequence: CASSMGGTRNQPQHF. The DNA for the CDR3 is TGTGCCAGTAGTATGGGCGGGACCCGCAATCAGCCCCAGCATTTT.

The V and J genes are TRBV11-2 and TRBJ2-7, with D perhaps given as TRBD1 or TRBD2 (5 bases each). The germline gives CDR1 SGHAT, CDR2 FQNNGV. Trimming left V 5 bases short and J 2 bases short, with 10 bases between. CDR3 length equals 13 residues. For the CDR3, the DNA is TGTGCCAGCAGCCCGGGACGGGCCTACGAGCAGTACTTC. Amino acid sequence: CASSPGRAYEQYF.

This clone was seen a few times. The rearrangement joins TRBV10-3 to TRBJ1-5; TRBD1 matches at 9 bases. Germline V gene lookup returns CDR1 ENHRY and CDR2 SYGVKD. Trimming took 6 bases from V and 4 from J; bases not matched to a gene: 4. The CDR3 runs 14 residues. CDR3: CAISLTGGNQPQHF. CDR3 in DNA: TGTGCCATCAGCCTGACAGGGGGGAATCAGCCCCAGCATTTT.

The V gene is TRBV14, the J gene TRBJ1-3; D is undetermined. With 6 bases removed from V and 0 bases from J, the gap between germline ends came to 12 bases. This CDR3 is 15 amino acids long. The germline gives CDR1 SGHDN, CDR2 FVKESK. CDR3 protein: CASSPRISSGNTIYF. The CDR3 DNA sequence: TGTGCCAGCAGTCCGCGGATCAGCTCTGGAAACACCATATATTTT.

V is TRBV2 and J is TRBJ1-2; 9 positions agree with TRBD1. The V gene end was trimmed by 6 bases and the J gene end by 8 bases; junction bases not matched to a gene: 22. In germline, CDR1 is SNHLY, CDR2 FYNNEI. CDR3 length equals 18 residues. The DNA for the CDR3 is TGTGCCAGCAGGACGGCTAAGGTAGCCGGGACAGGGAGGTCGGGCTACACCTTC. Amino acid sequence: CASRTAKVAGTGRSGYTF.